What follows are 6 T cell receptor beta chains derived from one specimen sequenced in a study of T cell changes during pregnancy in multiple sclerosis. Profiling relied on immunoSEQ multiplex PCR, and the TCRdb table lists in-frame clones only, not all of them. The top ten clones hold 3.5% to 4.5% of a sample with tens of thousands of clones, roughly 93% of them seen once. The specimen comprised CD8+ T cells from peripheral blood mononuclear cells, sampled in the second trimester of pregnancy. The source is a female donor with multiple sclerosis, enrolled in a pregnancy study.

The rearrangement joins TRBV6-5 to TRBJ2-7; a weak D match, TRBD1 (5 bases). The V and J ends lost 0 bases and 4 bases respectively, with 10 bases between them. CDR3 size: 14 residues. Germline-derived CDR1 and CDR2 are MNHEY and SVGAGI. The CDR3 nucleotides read TGTGCCAGCAGTTACTCGGGGCCAAAGTACGAGCAGTACTTC. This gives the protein CASSYSGPKYEQYF.

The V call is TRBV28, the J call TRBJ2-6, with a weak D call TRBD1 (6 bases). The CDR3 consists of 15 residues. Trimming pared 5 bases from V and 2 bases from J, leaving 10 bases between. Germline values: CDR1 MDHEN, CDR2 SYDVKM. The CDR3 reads CASSPQGAGANVLTF. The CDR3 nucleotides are TGTGCCAGCAGTCCACAGGGTGCTGGGGCCAACGTCCTGACTTTC.

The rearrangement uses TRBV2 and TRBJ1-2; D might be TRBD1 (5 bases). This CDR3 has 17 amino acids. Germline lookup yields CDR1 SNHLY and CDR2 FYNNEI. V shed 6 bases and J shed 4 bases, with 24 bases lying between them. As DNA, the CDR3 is TGTGCCAGCAGGGCTCGGGGGGAGGTAAGCCCTACCTATGGCTACACCTTC. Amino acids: CASRARGEVSPTYGYTF. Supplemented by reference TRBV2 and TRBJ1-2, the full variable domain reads EPEVTQTPSHQVTQMGQEVILRCVPISNHLYFYWYRQILGQKVEFLVSFYNNEISEKSEIFDDQFSVERPDGSNFTLKIRSTKLEDSAMYFCASRARGEVSPTYGYTFGSGTRLTVV.

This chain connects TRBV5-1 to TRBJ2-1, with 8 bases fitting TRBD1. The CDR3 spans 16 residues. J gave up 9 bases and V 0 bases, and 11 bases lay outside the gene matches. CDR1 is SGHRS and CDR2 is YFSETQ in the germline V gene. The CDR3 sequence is CASSLAYGQGWGEQFF. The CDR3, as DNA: TGCGCCAGCAGCTTGGCCTACGGACAGGGTTGGGGTGAGCAGTTCTTC.

DNA of the CDR3: TGCAGCGTTGAGGAGCATGAGCAGTTCTTC. Translated: CSVEEHEQFF. The gene calls are TRBV29-1 and TRBJ2-1; D uncertain. The CDR3 extends over 10 amino acids. V lost 3 bases and J lost 8, with 5 bases in between. In germline, CDR1 is SQVTM, CDR2 ANQGSEA.

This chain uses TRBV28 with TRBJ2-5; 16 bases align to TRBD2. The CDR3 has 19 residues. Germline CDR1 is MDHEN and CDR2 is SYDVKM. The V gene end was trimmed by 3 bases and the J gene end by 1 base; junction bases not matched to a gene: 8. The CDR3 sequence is CASSLGTSGRVAFQETQYF. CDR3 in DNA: TGTGCCAGCAGTTTGGGGACTAGCGGGAGGGTCGCCTTCCAAGAGACCCAGTACTTC.